This TCR beta chain is from a study of T cells in Graves' hyperthyroidism and ophthalmopathy. As for the study in general: Blood from the periphery was taken at initial diagnosis, before any treatment.

Graves' hyperthyroidism was deemed stable given no ophthalmopathy progression within 18 months. This clonotype was recorded many times. TCR beta CDR3 sequences were amplified from RNA transcripts. The TCR CDR3 was amplified in a first-round RT-PCR using the HTBI primer set. A single record per CDR3 protein comes from TCRdb applying MiXCR to the multiplex PCR reads. This repertoire shows fewer than 400,000 distinct CDR3 sequences, roughly 15% found once; its top ten account for approximately 33%. The sequenced sample consisted of blood. The receptor was isolated from a man aged 30 to 39 with Graves' hyperthyroidism.

DNA for the CDR3: TGTGCCAGCAGGGCCCCCCGAGGGCTGAACACTGAAGCTTTCTTT. Translation: CASRAPRGLNTEAFF. J is TRBJ1-1 and V is TRBV2, with D uncertain. V dropped 6 bases and J dropped 0 bases, with 14 bases sitting between them. The CDR3 is 15 amino acids. The germline V gene encodes CDR1 SNHLY and CDR2 FYNNEI.